This T cell receptor (beta chain) was captured by sequencing in a study of CD8 T cells in Susac syndrome. Germline lookup yields CDR1 LGHDT and CDR2 YNNKEL (reference sequence). This CDR3 region has 16 residues. Trimming took 0 bases from V and 3 from J; bases not matched to a gene: 0. With random hexamers, about 0.5 to 1 ug RNA was reverse transcribed. TCRdb reprocessed the immunoSEQ multiplex PCR reads with MiXCR, giving one entry per CDR3 protein. The sample carries approximately 210,000 distinct CDR3 sequences, roughly 93% recorded once. This clonotype was sampled from a human donor with Susac syndrome. The chain recombines TRBV3-1 with TRBJ1-6; 9 bases fit TRBD1. Input material: CD4+ T cells from PBMCs. The CDR3 coding sequence is TGTGCCAGCAGCCAAGAGGACAGGGGCTATAATTCACCCCTCCACTTT. Translation: CASSQEDRGYNSPLHF.